The next 18 T cell receptor beta chains were all read from a single sample in a study of shared clonotypes between healthy human individuals. The naive CD8 fraction comprised CD45RO-negative cells positively selected for CCR7 and excluded terminally differentiated effector memory CD45RA+ cells. Sequencing was performed with immunoSEQ multiplex PCR; in TCRdb, only in-frame clones are kept and a portion is missing. The table includes millions of clones, about 93% detected once. The material sequenced was naive CD8+ T cells from PBMCs. Receptors were obtained from a man aged 18 to 30 in good health. Some clones in this sample may be carry-over from other donors' samples.

The rearrangement joins TRBV28 to TRBJ1-2; no reliable D call. The length of the CDR3 is 17 residues. Trimming removed 1 base from V and 4 bases from J, with 19 bases in between. Germline CDR1 is MDHEN and CDR2 is SYDVKM. CDR3 in DNA: TGTGCCAGCAGTTTATACCGGGAAGGAGGGCCCGCCTATGGCTACACCTTC. It translates to CASSLYREGGPAYGYTF.

The J gene is TRBJ1-4, the V gene TRBV7-9, with unresolved D. The germline V gene encodes CDR1 SEHNR and CDR2 FQNEAQ (reference sequence). The V gene lost 5 bases and the J gene lost 15 bases, with 28 bases spanning the gap. The CDR3 has 16 amino acids. CDR3 sequence (DNA): TGTGCCAGCAGCGTGAAACGGGCCTCGAGTGATCACCATTTGTTTTTT. As protein: CASSVKRASSDHHLFF.

V usage is TRBV9 and J usage is TRBJ2-7, with 8 bases lining up with TRBD2. The junction had 8 bases not matched to a gene; V was cut back by 4 bases and J by 2 bases. CDR3 length: 15 residues. Germline-derived CDR1 and CDR2 are SGDLS and YYNGEE. This CDR3 is CASSISGSLAYEQYF. Here the CDR3 DNA reads TGTGCCAGCAGCATAAGCGGGAGTCTGGCCTACGAGCAGTACTTC.

Of note for this clone: Other nucleotide sequences from this sample produce the same CDR3. This chain connects TRBV7-9 to TRBJ1-1; 7 positions match TRBD1. V dropped 5 bases and J dropped 5; count of bases not matched to a gene: 5. CDR1 is SEHNR, CDR2 FQNEAQ, per germline (reference sequence). This CDR3 has 13 residues. The CDR3 bases are TGTGCCAGCAGCCCACAGGGGAGGACTGAAGCTTTCTTT. This sequence encodes CASSPQGRTEAFF.

The V gene is TRBV7-9, the J gene TRBJ2-7; 8 positions agree with TRBD2. Germline V gene data show CDR1 as SEHNR and CDR2 as FQNEAQ (reference sequence). With V trimmed by 9 bases and J by 0 bases, 16 bases remained unmatched. This CDR3 contains 17 residues. CDR3 sequence (DNA): TGTGCCAGACCCGCGGGGGTACTAGCGGTAAGCTCCTACGAGCAGTACTTC. It specifies CARPAGVLAVSSYEQYF.

This rearrangement joins TRBV10-3 to TRBJ1-2; a weak D match, TRBD1 (6 bases). From germline, CDR1 is ENHRY and CDR2 SYGVKD. Trimming took 4 bases from V and 8 from J, leaving 14 bases between them. CDR3 size: 13 residues. As DNA, the CDR3 is TGTGCCATCAGTGTTCGGGGGGCCCAAGGCTACACCTTC. Its translation: CAISVRGAQGYTF.

This clone was counted only a few times. The chain links TRBV19 to TRBJ1-1; D remains unclear. With 6 bases removed from V and 4 bases from J, the gap between germline ends came to 9 bases. Germline-derived CDR1 and CDR2 are LNHDA and SQIVND (reference sequence). The CDR3 runs 12 residues. The CDR3 spells CASRHGTTEAFF. CDR3 sequence (DNA): TGTGCCAGTAGGCACGGTACCACTGAAGCTTTCTTT.

The CDR3 DNA follows: TGTGCCAGCAGCTGGCTCGGGACAGGGGGGTTCGATGAGCAGTTCTTC. Amino acids: CASSWLGTGGFDEQFF. The chain combines TRBV7-9 with TRBJ2-1; 11 nucleotides match TRBD1. In germline, CDR1 is SEHNR, CDR2 FQNEAQ (reference sequence). The length of the CDR3 is 16 residues. Unmatched junction bases numbered 10, after V lost 4 bases and J lost 8 bases.

In DNA, the CDR3 is TGTGCCAGCAGTTTAGGACAGGTCTTAACAGATACGCAGTATTTT. Amino acid sequence: CASSLGQVLTDTQYF. This chain uses TRBV27 with TRBJ2-3; 7 nucleotides match TRBD1. Germline loops: CDR1 MNHEY, CDR2 SMNVEV (reference sequence). V trimming: 2 bases; J trimming: 3 bases; junction bases outside the gene matches: 5. The CDR3 covers 15 residues.

V usage is TRBV13 and J usage is TRBJ2-2, with D possibly being TRBD1 (7 bases). The CDR3 totals 15 residues. CDR1 is PRHDT, CDR2 FYEKMQ, per germline (reference sequence). Trimming took off 1 base at V and 5 bases at J, with 11 bases between the two ends. CDR3 DNA sequence: TGTGCCAGCAGCTTAGACAGGGGAGGTACCGGGGAGCTGTTTTTT. Protein sequence: CASSLDRGGTGELFF.

The chain joins TRBV7-9 to TRBJ2-5; D possibly corresponds to TRBD1 (5 bases). This CDR3 is 14 amino acids long. Deletions cut 3 bases from V and 0 bases from J, with 8 bases between. CDR1 is SEHNR, CDR2 FQNEAQ, per germline (reference sequence). The CDR3 DNA is TGTGCCAGCAGCTTGGACATTTACCAAGAGACCCAGTACTTC. This sequence encodes CASSLDIYQETQYF.

The rearrangement uses TRBV10-3 and TRBJ1-1, with 10 nucleotides matching TRBD1. Per germline, CDR1 ENHRY and CDR2 SYGVKD. With 1 base clipped from V and 5 bases from J, the junction kept 10 bases outside the gene matches. The CDR3 contains 17 residues. The CDR3 region is CAISELTTGGGQTEAFF. CDR3 DNA sequence: TGTGCCATCAGTGAGTTAACGACAGGGGGCGGGCAGACTGAAGCTTTCTTT.

The V gene is TRBV27, the J gene TRBJ1-1, with TRBD1 as a possible D gene (5 bases). The germline V and J ends were trimmed by 7 bases and 0 bases, with 24 bases remaining between them. Germline CDR1 and CDR2: MNHEY and SMNVEV (reference sequence). CDR3 length: 18 residues. CDR3 in DNA: TGTGCCAGCACCTCGAAACCCATGGGACGTATCATGAACACTGAAGCTTTCTTT. Translation: CASTSKPMGRIMNTEAFF.

This clone was recorded only once. This chain links TRBV6-5 with TRBJ2-1; TRBD2 matches 12 bases. CDR1 and CDR2 (germline): MNHEY, SVGAGI. Trimming removed 5 bases from V and 7 bases from J; junction bases left unmatched: 6. The CDR3 loop spans 15 amino acids. CDR3 residues: CASSHGLAGTNEQFF. CDR3 coding DNA: TGTGCCAGCAGTCATGGACTAGCGGGGACGAATGAGCAGTTCTTC.

V usage is TRBV4-2 and J usage is TRBJ1-2; D gene uncertain. CDR3 length: 13 amino acids. In germline, CDR1 is LGHNA, CDR2 YNFKEQ. V lost 1 base to trimming and J lost 6 bases, with 9 bases between them. Here the CDR3 reads CASSQVGEHGYTF. CDR3 sequence (DNA): TGTGCCAGCAGCCAAGTCGGGGAACATGGCTACACCTTC.

This rearrangement joins TRBV28 to TRBJ1-5; no definite D call. Germline V CDR1 and CDR2: MDHEN, SYDVKM. The V end was cut by 5 bases, the J end by 11 bases, with 13 bases between. There are 12 residues in the CDR3. The CDR3 nucleotides are TGTGCCAGCAGTAAGGTTGGGTGGTCCCAGCATTTT. It specifies CASSKVGWSQHF.

CDR3 coding DNA: TGTGCCAGTAGTATTGGGGCCGTTCAGGGGCGGCAGCCCCAGCATTTT. As protein: CASSIGAVQGRQPQHF. The chain joins TRBV19 to TRBJ1-5; D perhaps matches TRBD1 (6 bases). The CDR3 covers 16 residues. Looked up from germline, CDR1 is LNHDA and CDR2 is SQIVND (reference sequence). V lost 3 bases to trimming and J lost 7 bases, with 19 bases between them.

Worth noting for this clone: A read error may account for a junction end that differs from germline. J is TRBJ1-3 and V is TRBV6-5, with D maybe TRBD1 (6 bases). Germline CDR1 and CDR2: MNHEY and SVGAGI. This CDR3 is built from 15 residues. The CDR3 region is CASSHPRTEGSTIYF. The CDR3 nucleotides are TGTGCCAGCAGTCATCCTCGGACAGAGGGAAGCACCATATATTTT.